Listed here are 32 T cell receptor beta chains from one sample, sequenced in a study of regulatory T cells in long-lasting Graves disease. Construction of the TCR beta libraries employed iRepertoire HTBI primers in conjunction with Arm-PCR of CDR3 regions. TCRdb analysed the multiplex PCR reads with MiXCR anew, one entry per CDR3 protein. This table holds about 460,000 distinct CDR3 sequences, around 15% found once. The time point is: newly diagnosed GD, antithyroid drugs for less than 3 months. From RNA extracted from PBMCs, the TCR library was made. The same sample was also used in a study of T cells in Graves' hyperthyroidism and ophthalmopathy.

Sequenced here: peripheral blood mononuclear cells (PBMCs), sampled at new diagnosis, from a patient treated with antithyroid drugs. These receptors originate from a woman aged 50 to 65 with Graves disease.

The sample holds many counts of this clonotype. The V gene is TRBV5-1, the J gene TRBJ2-7; TRBD2 agrees at 7 bases. Germline CDR1 and CDR2: SGHRS and YFSETQ. The CDR3 spans 19 residues. Trimming at V came to 0 bases and at J to 4 bases, leaving 19 bases not matched to a gene. The CDR3 sequence is CASSLGTGLVGVGGYEQYF. The CDR3 nucleotides are TGCGCCAGCAGCTTGGGGACTGGACTAGTTGGAGTCGGAGGATACGAGCAGTACTTC.

This clonotype came up a few times. V gene TRBV5-8 combines with J gene TRBJ2-7, with D possibly being TRBD2 (7 bases). Trimming removed 5 bases at V and 4 bases at J, with 28 bases between. The CDR3 extends over 18 amino acids. Germline values: CDR1 SGHTS, CDR2 YDEGEE. The CDR3 is CASRHSLRKGGIQYEQYF. The CDR3 nucleotides are TGTGCCAGCAGGCACTCCCTTCGGAAGGGGGGGATACAATACGAGCAGTACTTC.

At least ten counts were recorded for this clonotype. The chain uses TRBV28 and TRBJ1-6; maybe TRBD1 (5 bases). V was cut by 5 bases and J by 7 bases, with 9 bases left in between. The germline V gene has CDR1 MDHEN and CDR2 SYDVKM. This CDR3 contains 13 residues. The CDR3 bases are TGTGCCAGCAGTCCGGGGCCCAATTCACCCCTCCACTTT. It is translated as CASSPGPNSPLHF. Looking up the rest from reference TRBV28 and TRBJ1-6 gives the full variable domain: DVKVTQSSRYLVKRTGEKVFLECVQDMDHENMFWYRQDPGLGLRLIYFSYDVKMKEKGDIPEGYSVSREKKERFSLILESASTNQTSMYLCASSPGPNSPLHFGNGTRLTVT.

This clonotype was picked up a small number of times. The gene calls are TRBV30 and TRBJ1-5; the D is unclear. The CDR3 runs to 14 residues. Between the trimmed V and J ends, which lost 5 bases and 1 base, there was a span of 12 bases. CDR1 is GTSNPN, CDR2 SVGIG, per germline (reference sequence). The CDR3 nucleotides are TGTGCCTGGGGGGATGGGATGAGCAATCAGCCCCAGCATTTT. It specifies CAWGDGMSNQPQHF. The entire variable domain, with the rest obtained from reference TRBV30 and TRBJ1-5, is as follows: SQTIHQWPATLVQPVGSPLSLECTVEGTSNPNLYWYRQAAGRGLQLLFYSVGIGQISSEVPQNLSASRPQDRQFILSSKKLLLSDSGFYLCAWGDGMSNQPQHFGDGTRLSIL.

The chain has TRBV4-1 and TRBJ1-5; no firm D call. There are 17 residues in the CDR3. Germline values: CDR1 MGHRA, CDR2 YSYEKL. V lost 0 bases and J 0 bases, leaving 12 bases between the germline ends. CDR3 bases: TGCGCCAGCAGCCAAGATCCGGAAGGCCATAGCAATCAGCCCCAGCATTTT. This translates into CASSQDPEGHSNQPQHF.

At least ten counts were recorded for this clonotype. This chain joins TRBV13 and TRBJ2-1; D is perhaps TRBD1 (6 bases). The ends were cut back, 0 bases at V and 4 bases at J, with 13 bases in the middle. The CDR3 covers 16 residues. Germline CDR1 PRHDT, CDR2 FYEKMQ (reference sequence). The CDR3 DNA sequence: TGTGCCAGCAGCTTAGGAACGGGACAATCATACAATGAGCAGTTCTTC. Protein: CASSLGTGQSYNEQFF.

This clonotype was seen many times. The rearrangement uses TRBV9 and TRBJ1-5; TRBD1 matches at 7 bases. CDR1 and CDR2 from the germline V gene are SGDLS and YYNGEE. The CDR3 is made up of 15 amino acids. Trimming removed 6 bases from V and 4 bases from J; junction bases left unmatched: 10. In nucleotides, the CDR3 is TGTGCCAGCAACCTAGCAGGGGGGCCAAATCAGCCCCAGCATTTT. This codes for CASNLAGGPNQPQHF.

This clonotype was seen a few times. This chain links TRBV27 with TRBJ1-1; D not certain. Trimming took off 3 bases at V and 1 base at J, with 6 bases between the two ends. CDR3 length: 13 amino acids. From germline, CDR1 is MNHEY and CDR2 SMNVEV (reference sequence). CDR3 in DNA: TGTGCCAGCAGTTTTGTTCGGAACACTGAAGCTTTCTTT. Its protein is CASSFVRNTEAFF.

This clonotype was seen more than once but under ten times. The rearrangement uses TRBV25-1 and TRBJ1-1; maybe TRBD1 (5 bases). CDR3 length: 15 amino acids. Germline V lookup: CDR1 MGHDK, CDR2 SYGVNS. Trimming removed 4 bases at V and 4 bases at J, with 16 bases between. The CDR3: CASSVLGREGTEAFF. The CDR3 region has the DNA TGTGCCAGCAGTGTCCTCGGCAGGGAGGGCACTGAAGCTTTCTTT.

The gene calls are TRBV6-1 and TRBJ2-5; 7 bases line up with TRBD2. Germline V gives CDR1 MNHNS, CDR2 SASEGT. The trim removed 11 bases at V and 3 bases at J, leaving 0 bases unmatched. This CDR3 is 10 amino acids long. The CDR3 loop is CARGEETQYF. CDR3 coding DNA: TGTGCCCGGGGGGAAGAGACCCAGTACTTC.

A word on this clonotype: One end of the junction fails to match germline, which may point to a read error. The genes are TRBV18 and TRBJ2-1; TRBD2 is a possible D gene (5 bases). This CDR3 region has 15 residues. The germline CDR1 and CDR2 sequences are KGHSH and LQKENI. Here the CDR3 reads CASPPLRTAGDEQFF. The CDR3 DNA reads TGTGCCAGCCCACCATTAAGGACTGCGGGCGATGAGCAGTTCTTC.

Points on this clonotype: With a much larger clone just one base away, this may be a read error. The chain joins TRBV30 to TRBJ1-3; D possibly corresponds to TRBD1 (6 bases). Germline CDR1 is GTSNPN and CDR2 is SVGIG (reference sequence). The CDR3 runs to 14 residues. In DNA form, the CDR3 reads TGTGCTACGGTCAGGGGCGTCTCTGGAAACACCATATATTTT. Its translation: CATVRGVSGNTIYF.

This clonotype was counted ten times or more. The rearrangement joins TRBV2 to TRBJ2-2; 11 positions agree with TRBD2. CDR1 SNHLY and CDR2 FYNNEI come from the germline V gene. The CDR3 length is 14 residues. J lost 6 bases, V lost 11 bases, and 8 bases had no gene match. The DNA of the CDR3 is TGTGCCGGAACTAGCGGGAGTCCCGCCGGGGAGCTGTTTTTT. This encodes CAGTSGSPAGELFF.

This clonotype was seen repeatedly, ten times or more. V usage is TRBV5-1 and J usage is TRBJ2-3; 13 bases line up with TRBD2. CDR3 length: 16 amino acids. Germline CDR1 is SGHRS and CDR2 is YFSETQ. The junction had 5 bases not matched to a gene; V was cut back by 3 bases and J by 4 bases. DNA for the CDR3: TGCGCCAGCAGCTCGGGACTAGCGGGAACATCAGATACGCAGTATTTT. Protein sequence: CASSSGLAGTSDTQYF.

Only a few counts were recorded for this clonotype. The CDR3 loop is CASRQTGANYGYTF. DNA for the CDR3: TGTGCCAGCAGACAGACAGGAGCTAACTATGGCTACACCTTC. The rearrangement links TRBV2 to TRBJ1-2; a weak D match, TRBD1 (6 bases). Trimming removed 6 bases at V and 0 bases at J, with 11 bases between. The germline gives CDR1 SNHLY, CDR2 FYNNEI. This CDR3 is 14 amino acids long. The full variable domain, with the rest looked up from reference TRBV2 and TRBJ1-2, is EPEVTQTPSHQVTQMGQEVILRCVPISNHLYFYWYRQILGQKVEFLVSFYNNEISEKSEIFDDQFSVERPDGSNFTLKIRSTKLEDSAMYFCASRQTGANYGYTFGSGTRLTVV.

This clonotype was found many times. The rearrangement uses TRBV18 and TRBJ2-7; no clear D. Trimming removed 3 bases from V and 4 bases from J, with 16 bases in between. The CDR3 covers 15 residues. From germline, CDR1 is KGHSH and CDR2 LQKENI. The CDR3 spells CASSPPDGPRYEQYF. The CDR3 DNA reads as TGTGCCAGCTCACCGCCGGACGGTCCTCGGTACGAGCAGTACTTC.

A word on this clonotype: This may arise from a read error, as a much more abundant clone is one base away. The CDR3 coding sequence is TGTGCCAGCAGTTACTCAGCTTCCCTAGCGGTGGGTGAGCGGTTCTTC. It translates to CASSYSASLAVGERFF. The chain joins TRBV6-9 to TRBJ2-1; 7 bases map to TRBD2. Germline V gene sequence: CDR1 MNHGY, CDR2 SVAAGI. The CDR3 loop spans 16 amino acids.

The V and J genes are TRBV27 and TRBJ2-7, with TRBD2 matching 7 bases. The CDR3 has 13 residues. V shed 2 bases and J 5 bases; nucleotides not matched to a gene: 3. The germline V gene has CDR1 MNHEY and CDR2 SMNVEV (reference sequence). The CDR3 sequence: CASSLRTRNEQYF. CDR3 bases: TGTGCCAGCAGTTTACGGACTAGAAACGAGCAGTACTTC.

The rearrangement joins TRBV6-5 to TRBJ2-7; 9 bases are a match to TRBD1. In germline, CDR1 is MNHEY, CDR2 SVGAGI. The CDR3 has 20 residues. With 2 bases clipped from V and 3 bases from J, the junction kept 20 bases outside the gene matches. The chain's CDR3 is CASSYPTHRGTGRAGYEQYF. The DNA for the CDR3 is TGTGCCAGCAGTTACCCAACCCACCGGGGGACAGGGAGGGCAGGCTACGAGCAGTACTTC.

There are many counts of this clonotype. The J gene is TRBJ2-3, the V gene TRBV18; D is ambiguous. Germline V gene sequence: CDR1 KGHSH, CDR2 LQKENI. The CDR3 is 12 residues long. V was shortened by 8 bases and J by 5 bases, with 11 bases between the two germline ends. CDR3 nucleotide sequence: TGTGCCAGCAGTCCCTCGGGAGATACGCAGTATTTT. Amino acids: CASSPSGDTQYF.

This clonotype was picked up many times. The chain recombines TRBV20-1 with TRBJ1-5, with no clear D. The CDR3 sequence is 12 residues long. The V gene lost 2 bases and the J gene lost 3 bases, with 5 bases spanning the gap. Germline CDR1 DFQATT, CDR2 SNEGSKA (reference sequence). CDR3 residues: CSARPPNQPQHF. The CDR3, as DNA: TGCAGTGCTAGACCCCCCAATCAGCCCCAGCATTTT.

This clonotype came up many times. This chain links TRBV28 with TRBJ2-2, with D maybe TRBD2 (6 bases). The CDR3 is 16 residues long. Trimming stripped 6 bases from V and 2 bases from J, with 16 bases between. CDR1 MDHEN and CDR2 SYDVKM come from the germline V gene. CDR3 sequence: CASSLPPGLNTGELFF. CDR3 in DNA: TGTGCCAGCAGCTTACCCCCGGGACTCAACACCGGGGAGCTGTTTTTT.

This clonotype was observed at least ten times. The genes are TRBV28 and TRBJ2-7, with 7 bases that match TRBD2. Germline CDR1 reads MDHEN; CDR2 reads SYDVKM. There are 15 residues in the CDR3. V dropped 2 bases and J dropped 3; count of bases not matched to a gene: 7. Here the CDR3 reads CASSLLAAGRYEQYF. CDR3 in DNA: TGTGCCAGCAGTTTACTAGCGGCTGGCCGCTACGAGCAGTACTTC.

This clonotype was picked up many times. The CDR3 region has the DNA TGTGCCAGCAGCTTAAATGGGGGCGCCGGCTATGGCTACACCTTC. As protein: CASSLNGGAGYGYTF. The chain couples TRBV7-3 to TRBJ1-2, with D possibly TRBD1 on 6 matching bases. Deletions cut 1 base from V and 4 bases from J, with 13 bases between. This CDR3 is 15 amino acids long. Looked up from germline, CDR1 is SGHTA and CDR2 is FQGTGA.

The sample holds a few counts of this clonotype. A much larger clonotype is one base distant, so this may be a read error. The chain recombines TRBV12-3 or TRBV12-4 with TRBJ2-7; the D gene is possibly TRBD2 (5 bases). The length of the CDR3 is 12 residues. The CDR3 region has the DNA TGTACCAGCAGTTTAGCTAGCCCTGAGCAGTACTTC. It is translated as CTSSLASPEQYF.

There are a few counts of this clonotype. The V gene is TRBV20-1, the J gene TRBJ1-4, with 10 bases identical to TRBD1. The J call could be wrong; TRBJ1-6 is a better fit for the DNA end. The CDR3 sequence is 12 residues long. The germline V gene encodes CDR1 DFQATT and CDR2 SNEGSKA (reference sequence). The CDR3 nucleotides read TGCAGTGCCCGGACAGGGGGTTCACCCCTCCACTTT. It codes for CSARTGGSPLHF.

This clonotype was detected many times. V is TRBV24-1 and J is TRBJ2-3; D not certain. Germline V CDR1 and CDR2: KGHDR, SFDVKD. V lost 1 base and J 6 bases, leaving 10 bases between the germline ends. The CDR3 consists of 14 residues. CDR3 DNA: TGTGCCACCAGTGATTTTGGCCCCGAGGATACGCAGTATTTT. Its protein product is CATSDFGPEDTQYF.

This clonotype has just a few counts. The chain recombines TRBV9 with TRBJ2-1, with a tentative D call TRBD2 (10 bases). This CDR3 region has 19 residues. The germline gives CDR1 SGDLS, CDR2 YYNGEE. Trimming removed 3 bases from V and 15 bases from J, with 37 bases in between. The CDR3 protein is CASSGPTGGSISTAGGMFF. In nucleotides, the CDR3 is TGTGCCAGCAGCGGACCCACAGGGGGCTCTATCAGCACAGCGGGAGGGATGTTCTTC.

The J gene is TRBJ2-5, the V gene TRBV27, with a weak D call TRBD1 (6 bases). Germline V gene sequence: CDR1 MNHEY, CDR2 SMNVEV (reference sequence). Trimming removed 5 bases from V and 0 bases from J, with 16 bases in between. The CDR3 is 16 residues long. The CDR3 loop is CASSKQGRRYQETQYF. The CDR3 DNA is TGTGCCAGCAGTAAACAGGGTCGCCGGTACCAAGAGACCCAGTACTTC.

This clonotype was seen repeatedly, ten times or more. The rearrangement links TRBV28 to TRBJ2-7; perhaps TRBD2 as D (5 bases). The germline V and J ends were trimmed by 3 bases and 2 bases, with 14 bases remaining between them. This CDR3 has 15 amino acids. Germline V CDR1 and CDR2: MDHEN, SYDVKM. CDR3 nucleotides: TGTGCCAGCAGTTTGTTGGGTTTCGGGGCCTACGAGCAGTACTTC. It codes for CASSLLGFGAYEQYF.

This clonotype came up many times. The V call is TRBV7-2, the J call TRBJ1-2, with D uncertain. The CDR3 is 14 amino acids. The germline V and J ends were trimmed by 1 base and 7 bases, with 13 bases remaining between them. Germline-derived CDR1 and CDR2 are SGHTA and FQGNSA. The CDR3 region is CASSLVLSTAGYTF. CDR3 nucleotides: TGTGCCAGCAGCTTAGTACTGTCCACGGCTGGCTACACCTTC.

This clonotype was detected only a few times. The V gene is TRBV20-1, the J gene TRBJ2-7, with TRBD1 identical over 7 bases. Germline V CDR1 and CDR2: DFQATT, SNEGSKA (reference sequence). This CDR3 comprises 11 residues. After removal of 5 bases from V and 7 bases from J, the junction contained 5 bases not matched to a gene. DNA of the CDR3: TGCAGTGCTGTACAGGGGTATGAGCAGTACTTC. Translating it yields CSAVQGYEQYF.